The subject of this entry is one TCR beta chain. This entry comes from a study of blood T cell repertoires in COVID-19. Data came from immunoSEQ multiplex PCR; TCRdb stores just in-frame clones and leaves some out. The sample holds about 310,000 clones, 89% seen once. The specimen sequenced was PBMCs or T cells enriched from blood (not recorded which). The source is a woman aged 40 to 50 who had recovered from COVID-19.

Here the CDR3 reads CSVQQGTDQPQHF. The CDR3, as DNA: TGCAGCGTTCAGCAGGGGACAGATCAGCCCCAGCATTTT. This rearrangement joins TRBV29-1 to TRBJ1-5, with 7 positions matching TRBD1. Losses at the gene ends were 5 bases for V and 5 bases for J; bases not matched to a gene: 6. Germline CDR1 and CDR2: SQVTM and ANQGSEA. The CDR3 is made up of 13 amino acids.